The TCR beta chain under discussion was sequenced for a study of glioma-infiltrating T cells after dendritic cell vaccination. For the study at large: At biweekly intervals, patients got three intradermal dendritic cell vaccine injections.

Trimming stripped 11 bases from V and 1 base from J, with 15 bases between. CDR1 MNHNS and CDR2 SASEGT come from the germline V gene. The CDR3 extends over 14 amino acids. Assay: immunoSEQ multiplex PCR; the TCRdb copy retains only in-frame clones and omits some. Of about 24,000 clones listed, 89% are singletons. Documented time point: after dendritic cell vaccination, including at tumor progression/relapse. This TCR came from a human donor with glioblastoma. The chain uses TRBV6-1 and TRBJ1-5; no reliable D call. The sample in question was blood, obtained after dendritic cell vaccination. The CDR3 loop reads CACLPEVSNQPQHF. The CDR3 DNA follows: TGTGCCTGCCTTCCCGAGGTGAGCAATCAGCCCCAGCATTTT.